One and the same sample provided the 6 T cell receptor beta chains below, sequenced in a study of OX40 agonist ivuxolimab in advanced cancers. Clones were sequenced by immunoSEQ multiplex PCR, and TCRdb holds only the in-frame ones, with some missing. Of approximately 92,000 clones detected, roughly 94% appear once; the ten largest clones hold about 0.17%. The starting material was CD4+ or CD8+ T cells sorted from blood, obtained in a trial of the OX40 agonist ivuxolimab. The receptors shown here come from an adult with an advanced solid tumor such as melanoma, head and neck, liver or kidney cancer.

The V gene is TRBV20-1, the J gene TRBJ2-7, with D perhaps TRBD2 (6 bases). Germline V lookup: CDR1 DFQATT, CDR2 SNEGSKA (reference sequence). The CDR3 contains 11 residues. V lost 5 bases and J lost 6, with 11 bases in between. CDR3 sequence reads: CSAGGVGEQYF. The CDR3 region has the DNA TGCAGTGCTGGAGGGGTCGGCGAGCAGTACTTC.

This sequence joins TRBV7-8 and TRBJ2-7; the D gene could be TRBD1 or TRBD2 (5 bases each). The CDR3 has 15 amino acids. From germline, CDR1 is SGHVS and CDR2 FQNEAQ. V lost 4 bases and J 0 bases, leaving 13 bases between the germline ends. The CDR3 DNA reads as TGTGCCAGCAGCTCGCCGGGACGGACCTCCTACGAGCAGTACTTC. As protein: CASSSPGRTSYEQYF.

V gene TRBV6-1 combines with J gene TRBJ2-7, with unresolved D. Looked up from germline, CDR1 is MNHNS and CDR2 is SASEGT. V dropped 5 bases and J dropped 1 base, with 15 bases sitting between them. This CDR3 is built from 15 residues. The CDR3 spells CASSSKETGSYEQYF. CDR3 bases: TGTGCCAGCAGTTCCAAGGAGACCGGGTCCTACGAGCAGTACTTC.

The chain recombines TRBV23-1 with TRBJ1-6; 7 bases match TRBD1. TRBV23-1 is identified as an open reading frame with a role that is uncertain. Trimming cost V 6 bases and J 0 bases; bases outside gene matches: 8. This CDR3 contains 17 residues. CDR3 region: CASSHRDSSSYNSPLHF. Written as DNA, the CDR3 is TGCGCCAGCAGCCATAGGGACAGCAGCTCCTATAATTCACCCCTCCACTTT.

V usage is TRBV15 and J usage is TRBJ2-1; D is unresolved. This CDR3 is built from 13 residues. The germline V gene has CDR1 LNHNV and CDR2 YYDKDF (reference sequence). V was shortened by 3 bases and J by 4 bases, with 7 bases between the two germline ends. The CDR3 reads CATSRAFYNEQFF. The CDR3 bases are TGTGCCACCAGCAGGGCCTTTTACAATGAGCAGTTCTTC. Full variable domain (missing parts from reference TRBV15 and TRBJ2-1): DAMVIQNPRYQVTQFGKPVTLSCSQTLNHNVMYWYQQKSSQAPKLLFHYYDKDFNNEADTPDNFQSRRPNTSFCFLDIRSPGLGDTAMYLCATSRAFYNEQFFGPGTRLTVL.

CDR3 DNA: TGTGCCAGCTCACCCGGACAGGGGGGCGAGCAGTACTTC. The encoded protein is CASSPGQGGEQYF. The chain links TRBV18 to TRBJ2-7; 10 bases agree with TRBD1. V lost 3 bases to trimming and J lost 6 bases; unmatched junction nucleotides: 2. This CDR3 region has 13 residues. The germline CDR1 and CDR2 sequences are KGHSH and LQKENI.